The clone carrying this T cell receptor beta chain was seen once. Its antigen is still unknown. Assay used: immunoSEQ multiplex PCR; TCRdb lists only in-frame clones, some missing. Of roughly 79,000 clones listed, about 90% are singletons. The CDR3 is made up of 13 amino acids. Trimming removed 7 bases from V and 4 bases from J; junction bases left unmatched: 5. Germline CDR1 reads SGDLS; CDR2 reads YYNGEE. This specimen belongs to a study of OX40 agonist ivuxolimab in advanced cancers. Study-wide points: Antigen specificity was not determined for the expanded peripheral T cells.

This specimen consisted of CD4+ or CD8+ T cells sorted from blood, obtained in a trial of the OX40 agonist ivuxolimab. The chain joins TRBV9 to TRBJ2-1; TRBD2 aligns across 7 bases. The sequence was collected from an adult with an advanced solid tumor such as melanoma, head and neck, liver or kidney cancer. CDR3 protein: CASAAGAYNEQFF. The CDR3 bases are TGTGCCAGCGCGGCGGGAGCATACAATGAGCAGTTCTTC.